The 27 T cell receptor beta chains below all came from one sample that was sequenced in a study of blood T cells in healthy people across ages (dated by TCRdb to the mid-2010s). Library preparation was by 5' RACE. Sequenced on an Illumina HiSeq 2500. A second PCR of about 6 to 11 cycles was performed with a sample-barcoded 5' primer and a J-beta primer mix. TCRdb reanalyzed the raw reads on its own, using fastp at Q25 for trimming and MiXCR for clone calling, and kept in-frame beta chains. Rows matching on CDR3 protein sequence are summarized as one entry with the most common DNA and genes. The table for this sample lists about 1,800,000 distinct CDR3 sequences; 28% of them were counted only once. The ten largest make up 7% to 9% of the sample. What was sequenced was blood. The receptors stem from a woman in her twenties or thirties in good health.

The chain couples TRBV27 to TRBJ2-7, with 11 bases that match TRBD2. CDR1 is MNHEY, CDR2 SMNVEV, per germline (reference sequence). This CDR3 has 16 residues. V shed 5 bases and J 2 bases; nucleotides not matched to a gene: 8. CDR3 sequence reads: CASSPISGGAPYEQYF. Written as DNA, the CDR3 is TGTGCCAGCAGTCCCATTAGCGGGGGGGCCCCCTACGAGCAGTACTTC.

The CDR3, as DNA: TGTGCCAGCAGTTACTCGTTACTAGCGGGAGCCCCCGGGGAGCTGTTTTTT. Translated, it gives CASSYSLLAGAPGELFF. This chain uses TRBV6-5 with TRBJ2-2, with 11 bases lining up with TRBD2. Germline CDR1 and CDR2: MNHEY and SVGAGI. The CDR3 length is 17 residues. V gave up 0 bases and J gave up 6 bases; unmatched junction bases: 6.

The chain carries TRBV6-6 and TRBJ1-2, with 10 bases identical to TRBD1. From germline, CDR1 is MNHNY and CDR2 SVGAGI (reference sequence). V lost 9 bases to trimming and J lost 2 bases; unmatched junction nucleotides: 6. The CDR3 contains 14 residues. This CDR3 reads CASKMGQGNYGYTF. DNA for the CDR3: TGTGCCAGTAAAATGGGACAGGGGAACTATGGCTACACCTTC.

The genes are TRBV14 and TRBJ2-7; the D gene is possibly TRBD2 (5 bases). V was clipped by 2 bases and J by 3 bases, with 11 bases between them. The germline gives CDR1 SGHDN, CDR2 FVKESK. This CDR3 has 14 residues. The CDR3 DNA reads as TGTGCCAGCAGCCAATCCAGCGGAAACTACGAGCAGTACTTC. Translation: CASSQSSGNYEQYF. Variable domain in full (rest from reference TRBV14 and TRBJ2-7): EAGVTQFPSHSVIEKGQTVTLRCDPISGHDNLYWYRRVMGKEIKFLLHFVKESKQDESGMPNNRFLAERTGGTYSTLKVQPAELEDSGVYFCASSQSSGNYEQYFGPGTRLTVT.

Ten or more counts support this clonotype. A junction boundary mismatches the germline segment, possibly from a read error. The chain recombines TRBV5-1 with TRBJ2-3, with D possibly being TRBD2 (5 bases). The CDR3 has 13 amino acids. Germline values: CDR1 SGHRS, CDR2 YFSETQ. In DNA, the CDR3 is TGTGCCAGCAGCTCCGGGGGCACAGATACGCAGTATTTT. This codes for CASSSGGTDTQYF.

V is TRBV6-2 or TRBV6-3 and J is TRBJ2-3; D gene ambiguous. The CDR3 length is 13 residues. CDR1 is MNHEY, CDR2 SVGEGT, per germline. V lost 0 bases and J 6 bases, leaving 7 bases between the germline ends. This CDR3 is CASSYSWRDTQYF. The CDR3 coding sequence is TGTGCCAGCAGTTACTCTTGGCGGGATACGCAGTATTTT.

About this clonotype: A much larger clone sits a single nucleotide away, making a read error possible. The V gene is TRBV6-5, the J gene TRBJ2-3; D is unresolved. Germline CDR1 reads MNHEY; CDR2 reads SVGAGI. This CDR3 spans 14 amino acids. Deletions cut 7 bases from V and 4 bases from J, with 15 bases between. CDR3 in amino acids: CASISCGQPDTQYF. Here the CDR3 DNA reads TGTGCCAGCATTAGTTGCGGCCAGCCAGATACGCAGTATTTT.

The chain carries TRBV28 and TRBJ2-7; D uncertain. Germline assignment: CDR1 MDHEN and CDR2 SYDVKM. This CDR3 has 15 residues. The germline V and J ends were trimmed by 4 bases and 0 bases, with 13 bases remaining between them. The CDR3 DNA reads as TGTGCCAGCAGTTACTCTCGAATTAGCTCCTACGAGCAGTACTTC. Encoded protein: CASSYSRISSYEQYF.

This clonotype showed up just a few times. This chain's CDR3 is CASRLDRGLIGELFF. In DNA form, the CDR3 reads TGTGCCAGCAGATTGGACAGGGGACTTATCGGGGAGCTGTTTTTT. The V gene is TRBV28, the J gene TRBJ2-2; 9 nucleotides line up with TRBD1. The CDR3 runs 15 residues. CDR1 and CDR2 from the germline V gene are MDHEN and SYDVKM. The trim removed 6 bases at V and 7 bases at J, leaving 9 bases unmatched.

This clonotype was picked up a small number of times. This rearrangement joins TRBV12-3 or TRBV12-4 to TRBJ1-5, with D possibly being TRBD1 (5 bases). Trimming stripped 3 bases from V and 6 bases from J, with 12 bases between. The CDR3 sequence is 14 residues long. CDR3 sequence (DNA): TGTGCCAGCAGTTTCACGGGGACGGGTCAGCCCCAGCATTTT. It encodes CASSFTGTGQPQHF.

The gene calls are TRBV7-9 and TRBJ2-3; the match to TRBD1 covers 8 bases. Germline V gene lookup returns CDR1 SEHNR and CDR2 FQNEAQ (reference sequence). This CDR3 region has 17 residues. Germline trimming cut 5 bases from V and 2 bases from J; bases unmatched to any gene: 12. CDR3 DNA sequence: TGTGCCAGCAGCCTACACAGGGGGTTAGGCTCCACAGATACGCAGTATTTT. Encoded protein: CASSLHRGLGSTDTQYF.

V is TRBV12-3 or TRBV12-4 and J is TRBJ1-1; D ambiguous. The CDR3 totals 12 residues. V was pared by 2 bases and J by 8 bases, with 9 bases between. In DNA, the CDR3 is TGTGCCAGCAGTTTATTGGCCGTGGAAGCTTTCTTT. This sequence encodes CASSLLAVEAFF.

This chain uses TRBV19 with TRBJ2-3; a possible D gene is TRBD1 (6 bases). V lost 7 bases, J lost 0 bases, and 14 bases lay in between. The CDR3 runs 15 residues. CDR1 and CDR2 from the germline V gene are LNHDA and SQIVND (reference sequence). CDR3: CASTTGTTSTDTQYF. CDR3 bases: TGTGCCAGTACTACCGGGACAACTAGCACAGATACGCAGTATTTT.

This clonotype came up a few times. The chain uses TRBV7-9 and TRBJ2-2, with D possibly matching TRBD2 (6 bases). The CDR3 runs to 13 residues. V lost 8 bases and J 6 bases, leaving 13 bases between the germline ends. Germline CDR1 reads SEHNR; CDR2 reads FQNEAQ (reference sequence). The CDR3 DNA reads as TGTGCCAGCCGACTAGGTCAGGCCGGGGAGCTGTTTTTT. It codes for CASRLGQAGELFF.

This clonotype appeared a single time. V usage is TRBV7-2 and J usage is TRBJ2-1; D ambiguous. This CDR3 has 12 residues. Germline V gives CDR1 SGHTA, CDR2 FQGNSA. Trimming pared 7 bases from V and 8 bases from J, leaving 12 bases between. Here the CDR3 reads CASNNNYDEQFF. CDR3 coding DNA: TGTGCCAGCAACAACAACTATGATGAGCAGTTCTTC.

The table lists this clonotype with a few counts. The rearrangement links TRBV27 to TRBJ2-1; 12 positions agree with TRBD2. This CDR3 is 16 amino acids long. The germline CDR1 and CDR2 sequences are MNHEY and SMNVEV (reference sequence). The J segment lost 6 bases and the V segment lost 4 bases, leaving 7 bases of the junction unmatched. CDR3 sequence reads: CASSSTSGGWVNEQFF. CDR3 coding DNA: TGTGCCAGCAGTTCAACTAGCGGGGGGTGGGTCAATGAGCAGTTCTTC.

The chain carries TRBV4-3 and TRBJ2-3; 8 bases line up with TRBD2. CDR3 length: 17 residues. The J segment lost 6 bases and the V segment lost 1 base, leaving 12 bases of the junction unmatched. Germline V gene lookup returns CDR1 LGHNA and CDR2 YSLEER. The CDR3 DNA reads TGCGCCAGCAGCCAAGCGGGTCGGGAGGGCCTGTGGGATACGCAGTATTTT. Encoded protein: CASSQAGREGLWDTQYF.

This chain joins TRBV28 and TRBJ2-4; TRBD2 agrees at 7 bases. The J call may not be correct, given that the DNA end is closer to TRBJ2-7. CDR1 is MDHEN, CDR2 SYDVKM, per germline. The CDR3 has 13 amino acids. CDR3 amino acids: CASSEGGWYEQYF. The CDR3 region has the DNA TGTGCCAGCTCTGAGGGAGGGTGGTACGAGCAGTACTTC.

This clonotype has at least ten counts. V gene TRBV5-1 combines with J gene TRBJ2-3; the D gene is possibly TRBD1 (5 bases). The CDR3 covers 15 residues. Germline V lookup: CDR1 SGHRS, CDR2 YFSETQ. V lost 7 bases, J lost 5 bases, and 20 bases lay in between. CDR3 amino acids: CASHIGHTGEDTQYF. The DNA for the CDR3 is TGCGCCAGCCACATAGGACACACCGGTGAAGATACGCAGTATTTT.

This clonotype was seen at least ten times. The junction and the germline gene differ at one end; a read error may be behind it. The J gene is TRBJ2-7, the V gene TRBV5-1; TRBD2 aligns across 8 bases. The CDR3 totals 14 residues. Germline V lookup: CDR1 SGHRS, CDR2 YFSETQ. This CDR3 is CASSFAGGSYEQYF. The CDR3 DNA follows: TGTGCCAGCAGTTTCGCGGGGGGTTCCTACGAGCAGTACTTC.

The V call is TRBV30, the J call TRBJ2-5, with 10 bases that match TRBD1. The CDR3 is made up of 14 amino acids. Trimming at V came to 6 bases and at J to 4 bases, leaving 8 bases not matched to a gene. Germline-derived CDR1 and CDR2 are GTSNPN and SVGIG (reference sequence). In DNA, the CDR3 is TGTGCCTGCGCCGTGGGACAGGGGCGAGAGACCCAGTACTTC. Its translation is CACAVGQGRETQYF.

The chain carries TRBV20-1 and TRBJ2-7; D may be TRBD2 (5 bases). CDR1 DFQATT and CDR2 SNEGSKA come from the germline V gene (reference sequence). V was pared by 1 base and J by 3 bases, with 16 bases between. This CDR3 contains 15 residues. CDR3 amino acids: CSARVPSRGDYEQYF. The CDR3, as DNA: TGCAGTGCTAGAGTTCCTAGCCGAGGAGACTACGAGCAGTACTTC.

This clonotype was counted between two and nine times. This chain links TRBV12-3 or TRBV12-4 with TRBJ2-2; 8 nucleotides agree with TRBD2. The V gene end was trimmed by 6 bases and the J gene end by 8 bases; junction bases not matched to a gene: 5. CDR3 length equals 13 residues. CDR3 in DNA: TGTGCCAGCAGCCCGGGACTAGTGGGGGAGCTGTTTTTT. Its protein product is CASSPGLVGELFF.

Notes on this clonotype: Since a much larger clone is just one base distant, this may be a read error. The J gene is TRBJ2-7, the V gene TRBV20-1, with no clear D. There are 12 residues in the CDR3. CDR1 and CDR2 (germline): DFQATT, SNEGSKA (reference sequence). The DNA of the CDR3 is TGCAGGGCCACCCCAGACACCTACGAGCAGTACTTC. It is translated as CRATPDTYEQYF.

This clonotype was counted between two and nine times. The chain couples TRBV7-2 to TRBJ1-4, with 8 nucleotides matching TRBD1. The CDR3 runs 14 residues. Germline lookup yields CDR1 SGHTA and CDR2 FQGNSA. With V trimmed by 7 bases and J by 6 bases, 7 bases remained unmatched. For the CDR3, the DNA is TGTGCCAGCACCTCAGGGGGCCAGGATGAAAAACTGTTTTTT. The encoded protein is CASTSGGQDEKLFF. The whole variable domain, filled in from reference TRBV7-2 and TRBJ1-4, reads GAGVSQSPSNKVTEKGKDVELRCDPISGHTALYWYRQSLGQGLEFLIYFQGNSAPDKSGLPSDRFSAERTGGSVSTLTIQRTQQEDSAVYLCASTSGGQDEKLFFGSGTQLSVL.

The chain employs TRBV6-2 or TRBV6-3 and TRBJ2-5; 8 nucleotides agree with TRBD1. The V and J ends lost 2 bases and 11 bases, in that order; junction bases with no gene match: 13. Germline loops: CDR1 MNHEY, CDR2 SVGEGT. This CDR3 is 15 amino acids long. In DNA form, the CDR3 reads TGTGCCAGCAGTTACGGAGGGACAGGAAGTATAGAGCAGTACTTC. Its translation: CASSYGGTGSIEQYF.

In its sample, this clonotype was seen a few times. V gene TRBV10-3 combines with J gene TRBJ2-5, with 15 bases aligning to TRBD2. V shed 8 bases, J shed 4 bases, and the junction held 8 bases outside the gene matches. CDR3 size: 16 residues. Germline V gene data show CDR1 as ENHRY and CDR2 as SYGVKD. In nucleotides, the CDR3 is TGTGCCATCGCCCGGACTAGCGGGGGGGCCTCAGAGACCCAGTACTTC. The encoded protein is CAIARTSGGASETQYF.